This record covers a single TCR beta chain. Generated by immunoSEQ multiplex PCR, the TCRdb table keeps only in-frame clones and is missing some. The table has some 80,000 clones, about 90% seen once. The data are from a study of OX40 agonist ivuxolimab in advanced cancers. About the research overall: The dose of intravenous ivuxolimab that patients received every 2 weeks ranged from 0.01 to 10 mg/kg.

Patients who had autoimmune disease history or got systemic immunosuppression were left out. Germline CDR1 ENHRY, CDR2 SYGVKD. This CDR3 is built from 15 residues. This clonotype was obtained from an adult with an advanced solid tumor such as melanoma, head and neck, liver or kidney cancer. The chain joins TRBV10-3 to TRBJ2-5; no reliable D call. The J call may be faulty, since TRBJ2-7 better matches the DNA end. This material consisted of CD4+ or CD8+ T cells sorted from blood, taken in a trial of the OX40 agonist ivuxolimab. Written as DNA, the CDR3 is TGTGCCATCAGTGAGTCGATAGCTACCCTCTACGAGCAGTACTTC. Its protein product is CAISESIATLYEQYF.